The 4 T cell receptor beta chains presented below share a single source sample, sequenced in a study of tumor-infiltrating lymphocytes in primary liver carcinoma. Germline DNA was extracted too, while blood RNA derived from unsorted whole blood. The template, about 510 ng total RNA, yielded TCR beta cDNA made with a constant-region primer. Employing slightly modified ARM-PCR, three nested multiplex PCR rounds were run, and these gave rise to the TCR beta libraries. TRBV1-TRBV30 forward primers and a C-beta reverse primer were used in the first two PCR rounds, which each ran for 10 cycles. TCRdb called the multiplex PCR reads again in MiXCR, with one record for every CDR3 protein. The table includes 310,000 or so distinct CDR3 sequences, approximately 58% detected once. The sequenced material came from peripheral blood. These receptors were taken from a woman under 40 with primary liver carcinoma and hepatitis B virus infection.

This clonotype was detected once. The chain employs TRBV4-1 and TRBJ2-2; no definite D call. Looked up from germline, CDR1 is MGHRA and CDR2 is YSYEKL. The CDR3 runs to 16 residues. V gave up 8 bases and J gave up 3 bases, with 19 bases separating them. CDR3 loop: CASGPPISLDTGELFF. The CDR3 DNA sequence: TGCGCCAGCGGCCCTCCCATTTCGCTCGACACCGGGGAGCTGTTTTTT.

The rearrangement uses TRBV29-1 and TRBJ1-2; no definite D call. CDR1 SQVTM and CDR2 ANQGSEA come from the germline V gene. Trimming shortened V by 3 bases and J by 6 bases, and 26 bases separated the two germline ends. CDR3 size: 17 residues. CDR3 bases: TGCAGCGTTGAGGGTCTTGGCAGTCCCGGCTTAGGAGATGGCTACACCTTC. Amino acids: CSVEGLGSPGLGDGYTF.

J is TRBJ2-6 and V is TRBV6-6, with D perhaps given as TRBD1 or TRBD2 (6 bases each). In germline, CDR1 is MNHNY, CDR2 SVGAGI (reference sequence). The CDR3 extends over 17 amino acids. V was pared by 7 bases and J by 1 base, with 17 bases between. The CDR3 region is CASIPGLGTSGANVLTF. CDR3 DNA sequence: TGTGCCAGCATCCCGGGACTTGGGACATCTGGGGCCAACGTCCTGACTTTC.

The genes are TRBV10-3 and TRBJ2-1; D possibly corresponds to TRBD1 (6 bases). CDR1 and CDR2 from the germline V gene are ENHRY and SYGVKD. This CDR3 has 13 amino acids. The V end lost 3 bases, the J end lost 6 bases, and 9 bases lay between the germline ends. CDR3 sequence: CAISERGSNEQFF. The CDR3 region has the DNA TGTGCCATCAGTGAAAGGGGGAGCAATGAGCAGTTCTTC.